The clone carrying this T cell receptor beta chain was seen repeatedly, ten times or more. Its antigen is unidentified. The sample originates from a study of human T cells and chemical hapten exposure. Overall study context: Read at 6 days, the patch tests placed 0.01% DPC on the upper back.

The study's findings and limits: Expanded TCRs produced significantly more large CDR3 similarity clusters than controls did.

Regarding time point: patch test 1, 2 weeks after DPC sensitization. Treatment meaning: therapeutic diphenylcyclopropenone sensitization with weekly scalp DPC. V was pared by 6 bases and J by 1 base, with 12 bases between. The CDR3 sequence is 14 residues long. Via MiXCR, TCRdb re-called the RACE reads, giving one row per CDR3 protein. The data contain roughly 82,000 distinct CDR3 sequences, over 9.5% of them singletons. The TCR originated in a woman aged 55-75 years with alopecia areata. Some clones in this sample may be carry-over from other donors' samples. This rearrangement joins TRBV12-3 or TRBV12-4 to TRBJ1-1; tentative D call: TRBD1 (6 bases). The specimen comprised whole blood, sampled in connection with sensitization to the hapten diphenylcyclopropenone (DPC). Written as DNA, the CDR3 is TGTGCCAGCAGACACCCGGGACAGAACACTGAAGCTTTCTTT. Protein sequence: CASRHPGQNTEAFF.